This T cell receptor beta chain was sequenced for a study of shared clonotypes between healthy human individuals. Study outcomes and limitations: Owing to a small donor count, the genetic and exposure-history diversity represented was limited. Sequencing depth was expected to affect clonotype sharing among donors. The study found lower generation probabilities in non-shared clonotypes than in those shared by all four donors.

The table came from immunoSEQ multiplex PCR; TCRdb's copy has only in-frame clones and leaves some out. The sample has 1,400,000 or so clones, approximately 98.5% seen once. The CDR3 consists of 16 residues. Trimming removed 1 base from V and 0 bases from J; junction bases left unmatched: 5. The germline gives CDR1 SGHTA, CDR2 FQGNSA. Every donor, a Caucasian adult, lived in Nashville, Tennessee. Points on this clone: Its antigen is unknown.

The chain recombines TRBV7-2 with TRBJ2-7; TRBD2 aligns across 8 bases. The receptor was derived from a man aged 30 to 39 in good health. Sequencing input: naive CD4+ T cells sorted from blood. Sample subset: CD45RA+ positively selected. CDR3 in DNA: TGTGCCAGCAGCTTAGGTTTAGCGGGAAACTCCTACGAGCAGTACTTC. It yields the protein CASSLGLAGNSYEQYF.